These 2 T cell receptor beta chains were all obtained from the same sample, sequenced in a study of response to subunit inactivated influenza vaccine. In TCRdb, the RT-PCR reads were re-called with MiXCR into one record per CDR3 protein. The sample has roughly 500,000 distinct CDR3 sequences, about 15% seen once. The sequencing used CD4+ T cells sorted from PBMCs, collected roughly 24 months after vaccination. The receptor source for this set is a man aged 50-75 years who received an inactivated influenza vaccine.

This clonotype was found many times. J is TRBJ1-1 and V is TRBV7-2; D ambiguous. From germline, CDR1 is SGHTA and CDR2 FQGNSA. V was pared by 3 bases and J by 1 base, with 6 bases between. CDR3 length: 13 amino acids. This CDR3 is CASSFRANTEAFF. The CDR3 region has the DNA TGTGCCAGCAGCTTCAGAGCGAACACTGAAGCTTTCTTT.

This clonotype was recorded a few times. The chain links TRBV7-2 to TRBJ1-1; D possibly corresponds to TRBD1 (5 bases). The CDR3 consists of 15 residues. V was clipped by 1 base and J by 5 bases, with 14 bases between them. The germline CDR1 and CDR2 sequences are SGHTA and FQGNSA. CDR3: CASSLVPQGRTEAFF. For the CDR3, the DNA is TGTGCCAGCAGCTTAGTTCCCCAGGGAAGAACTGAAGCTTTCTTT.